The present TCR beta chain was sequenced within a study of T cells after yellow fever vaccination. Study-level points and caveats: In post-booster samples, most primary-vaccination clones reappeared (roughly 96% CD4, approximately 91% CD8).

A universal primer site and UMIs were added as TCR cDNA was made by 5'RACE template switching. TCRdb used MiXCR to reprocess the 5' RACE reads, holding one entry per CDR3 protein. Of 150,000 to 200,000 distinct CDR3 sequences listed, roughly 8.8% are singletons. This clonotype was seen a few times. Its antigen is still unknown. This CDR3 region has 17 residues. Losses at the gene ends were 4 bases for V and 3 bases for J; bases not matched to a gene: 15. Germline assignment: CDR1 SEHNR and CDR2 FQNEAQ (reference sequence). The sequenced sample was CD8+ T cells sorted from PBMCs, obtained 45 days after the yellow fever booster vaccination. The V gene is TRBV7-9, the J gene TRBJ2-7; the match to TRBD1 covers 7 bases. This TCR came from a man aged 18 to 35 who received the YFV17D yellow fever vaccine. This CDR3 is CASSSPLAGTDYYEQYV. The CDR3 nucleotides read TGTGCCAGCAGCTCACCGCTAGCCGGGACAGATTACTACGAGCAGTACGTC.